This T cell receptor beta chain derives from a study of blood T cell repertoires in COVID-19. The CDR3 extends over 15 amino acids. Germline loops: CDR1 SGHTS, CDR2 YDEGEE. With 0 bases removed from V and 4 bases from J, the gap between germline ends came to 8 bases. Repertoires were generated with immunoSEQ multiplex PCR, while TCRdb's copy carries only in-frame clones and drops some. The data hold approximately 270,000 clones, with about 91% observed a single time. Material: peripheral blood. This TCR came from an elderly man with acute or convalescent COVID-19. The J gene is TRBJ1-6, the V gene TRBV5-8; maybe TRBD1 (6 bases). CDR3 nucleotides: TGTGCCAGCAGCTTGGTTACAGGGTATAATTCACCCCTCCACTTT. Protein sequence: CASSLVTGYNSPLHF.